These T cell receptor beta chains were read from a single sample in a study of OX40 agonist ivuxolimab in advanced cancers. The protocol was immunoSEQ multiplex PCR, while the TCRdb copy is restricted to in-frame clones and leaves out a portion. The table has around 76,000 clones, 86% seen once; the top ten hold over 2.5%. The starting material was CD4+ or CD8+ T cells sorted from blood, obtained in a trial of the OX40 agonist ivuxolimab. Every receptor here comes from an adult with an advanced solid tumor such as melanoma, head and neck, liver or kidney cancer. Each CDR3 is given with its conserved first and last residue. D genes are given only for firm matches. Clone size is shown for a subset of rows, as once, few, many or a class of expanded clone.

j_call: TRBJ2-3; d_call: TRBD2; clone_size: -; v_call: TRBV7-2; cdr3_nt: TGTGCCAGCAGCTCAAGGACTAGCGGGATTAGCACAGATACGCAGTATTTT; cdr3_aa: CASSSRTSGISTDTQYF
j_call: TRBJ2-7; d_call: -; clone_size: -; v_call: TRBV6-1; cdr3_nt: TGTGCCAGCAAACGGGACTGGCTTGGTTACGAGCAGTACTTC; cdr3_aa: CASKRDWLGYEQYF
j_call: TRBJ1-1; d_call: -; clone_size: -; v_call: TRBV6-1; cdr3_nt: TGTGCCAGCGCACCGCTGAACACTGAAGCTTTCTTT; cdr3_aa: CASAPLNTEAFF
j_call: TRBJ1-6; d_call: -; clone_size: -; v_call: TRBV6-1; cdr3_nt: TGTGCCAGCAGTGAGGACAGCCTATCACCCCTCCACTTT; cdr3_aa: CASSEDSLSPLHF
j_call: TRBJ1-1; d_call: -; clone_size: once; v_call: TRBV11-2; cdr3_nt: TGTGCCAGCAGCCCCATCAGGGACCCCTCCGGGAAAGCTTTCTTT; cdr3_aa: CASSPIRDPSGKAFF
j_call: TRBJ1-2; d_call: -; clone_size: -; v_call: TRBV6-1; cdr3_nt: TGTGCCAGCAGTGAAGGACTTGGAAGAACGTTCAGCTATGGCTACACCTTC; cdr3_aa: CASSEGLGRTFSYGYTF
j_call: TRBJ2-6; d_call: TRBD1; clone_size: -; v_call: TRBV29-1; cdr3_nt: TGCAGCGTCCGCGGGGACAGGGTAACTGGGGCCAACGTCCTGACTTTC; cdr3_aa: CSVRGDRVTGANVLTF
j_call: TRBJ1-2; d_call: -; clone_size: -; v_call: TRBV27; cdr3_nt: TGTGCCAGCAGTTACAGGGCCGAACGCTATGGCTACACCTTC; cdr3_aa: CASSYRAERYGYTF
j_call: TRBJ1-1; d_call: -; clone_size: -; v_call: TRBV21-1; cdr3_nt: TGTGCCAGCAGCAACCCCGGCAGGGAGGACACTGAAGCTTTCTTT; cdr3_aa: CASSNPGREDTEAFF
j_call: TRBJ1-2; d_call: -; clone_size: -; v_call: TRBV7-3; cdr3_nt: TGTGCCAGCAGCTTAGGGGCAGGGGACTATGGCTACACCTTC; cdr3_aa: CASSLGAGDYGYTF
j_call: TRBJ2-7; d_call: -; clone_size: -; v_call: TRBV13; cdr3_nt: TGTGCCAGCAGCTTGACAGGATTATACTCCTACGAGCAGTACTTC; cdr3_aa: CASSLTGLYSYEQYF
j_call: TRBJ2-4; d_call: -; clone_size: -; v_call: TRBV5-1; cdr3_nt: TGCGCCAGCAGCTTGGAGGGGCAGGGAAACATTCAGTACTTC; cdr3_aa: CASSLEGQGNIQYF
j_call: TRBJ1-6; d_call: TRBD1; clone_size: -; v_call: TRBV7-6; cdr3_nt: TGTGCCAGCAGCTTAGAAGGTCAGGGGGCGCTGTCACCCCTCCACTTT; cdr3_aa: CASSLEGQGALSPLHF
j_call: TRBJ1-2; d_call: TRBD1; clone_size: once; v_call: TRBV5-1; cdr3_nt: TGCGCCAGCAGCTTGGTGCAGGGGGCCGACTATGGCTACACCTTC; cdr3_aa: CASSLVQGADYGYTF
j_call: TRBJ2-7; d_call: -; clone_size: -; v_call: TRBV5-1; cdr3_nt: TGCGCCAGCTCCCCGTCGACGGCTGTTAAAGAGCAGTACTTC; cdr3_aa: CASSPSTAVKEQYF
j_call: TRBJ2-2; d_call: -; clone_size: once; v_call: TRBV5-4; cdr3_nt: TGTGCCAGCAGGAGAAGGGGGAACACCGGGGAGCTGTTTTTT; cdr3_aa: CASRRRGNTGELFF
j_call: TRBJ1-1; d_call: -; clone_size: once; v_call: TRBV19; cdr3_nt: TGTGCCAGTAGTATAACCCCACAAGGGCACACTGAAGCTTTCTTT; cdr3_aa: CASSITPQGHTEAFF
j_call: TRBJ2-7; d_call: TRBD1; clone_size: -; v_call: TRBV28; cdr3_nt: TGTGCCAGCAGTTTAGGGGGGACAGGGGCCGAGCAGTACTTC; cdr3_aa: CASSLGGTGAEQYF
j_call: TRBJ2-1; d_call: TRBD2; clone_size: -; v_call: TRBV7-3; cdr3_nt: TGTGCCAGCAGCTTAAATGGACTAGATGGCAATGAGCAGTTCTTC; cdr3_aa: CASSLNGLDGNEQFF
j_call: TRBJ1-6; d_call: -; clone_size: -; v_call: TRBV7-9; cdr3_nt: TGTGCCAGCAGCTACGACCTGTACTCACCCCTCCACTTT; cdr3_aa: CASSYDLYSPLHF
j_call: TRBJ1-3; d_call: -; clone_size: -; v_call: TRBV6-5; cdr3_nt: TGTGCCAGCAGTTACGGCTCGGGGTGGGAAAACACCATATATTTT; cdr3_aa: CASSYGSGWENTIYF
j_call: TRBJ2-5; d_call: -; clone_size: once; v_call: TRBV21-1; cdr3_nt: TGTGCCAGCAGCAAAAACCTCTTACTAGCGGAAGAGACCCAGTACTTC; cdr3_aa: CASSKNLLLAEETQYF
j_call: TRBJ1-2; d_call: -; clone_size: -; v_call: TRBV5-6; cdr3_nt: TGTGCCAGCAGCTTCGGCGGGTATAATAACTATGGCTACACCTTC; cdr3_aa: CASSFGGYNNYGYTF